The clone carrying this T cell receptor (beta chain) was found many times. Mismatch with germline at one junction end may stem from a read error. Alongside a J-beta primer mix, a sample-barcoded 5' primer served in a second PCR lasting about 6 to 12 cycles. TCRdb recomputed calls from the 5' RACE reads with MiXCR, one row per CDR3 protein. The sample lists approximately 700,000 distinct CDR3 sequences; approximately 30% were seen once. The data derive from a study of blood T cells in healthy people across ages. The CDR3 is 15 residues long. CDR1 and CDR2 from the germline V gene are SSHAT and FNYEAQ (reference sequence).

The sequenced sample was blood. The genes are TRBV7-7 and TRBJ1-5, with D unresolved. The receptor comes from a woman of 80 years or more in good health. CDR3 DNA: TGTGCTAGCAGCCCCCGACGGTATAGCAATCAGCCCCAGCATTTT. Translating it yields CASSPRRYSNQPQHF. Together with reference TRBV7-7 and TRBJ1-5, the CDR3 gives the full variable domain: GAGVSQSPRYKVTKRGQDVTLRCDPISSHATLYWYQQALGQGPEFLTYFNYEAQPDKSGLPSDRFSAERPEGSISTLTIQRTEQRDSAMYRCASSPRRYSNQPQHFGDGTRLSIL.